These 29 T cell receptor beta chains came from one sample sequenced in a study of T cell repertoires in cytomegalovirus infection. TCRdb redid the calling of the reads with MiXCR, one entry per CDR3 protein. The sample yields approximately 130,000 distinct CDR3 sequences, more than 20% seen once. These TCRs are of unknown antigen specificity. The specimen sequenced was PBMCs, sequenced either directly or after in vitro stimulation (not recorded which). These receptors were collected from a human donor in good health (CMV status not recorded). Some clones in this sample may be carry-over from other donors' samples.

This clonotype was seen many times. The chain links TRBV7-8 to TRBJ2-7; 12 bases fit TRBD2. Germline V lookup: CDR1 SGHVS, CDR2 FQNEAQ. The ends lost 6 bases at V and 0 bases at J; junction bases unmatched: 6. CDR3 size: 16 residues. CDR3: CASSWTSGTSSYEQYF. The CDR3 DNA is TGTGCCAGCAGTTGGACTAGCGGGACATCCTCCTACGAGCAGTACTTC.

This clonotype showed up many times. The rearrangement uses TRBV7-2 and TRBJ1-2; D may be TRBD1 (6 bases). The V gene's germline CDR1 is SGHTA and CDR2 FQGNSA. Trimming removed 1 base from V and 4 bases from J, with 13 bases in between. The CDR3 length is 15 residues. This CDR3 is CASSLDQGKSYGYTF. CDR3 bases: TGTGCCAGCAGCTTAGACCAGGGGAAGAGCTATGGCTACACCTTC.

This clonotype has at least ten counts. The rearrangement uses TRBV4-3 and TRBJ2-4, with TRBD2 as a possible D gene (5 bases). CDR1 and CDR2 (germline): LGHNA, YSLEER. V was shortened by 5 bases and J by 5 bases, with 19 bases between the two germline ends. This CDR3 contains 16 residues. The CDR3 nucleotides read TGCGCCAGCAGCGCGACAAGTAACGGGATCCAAAACATTCAGTACTTC. Its protein product is CASSATSNGIQNIQYF.

The rearrangement uses TRBV29-1 and TRBJ2-3, with D perhaps TRBD1 or TRBD2 (5 bases each). The CDR3 totals 14 residues. The V and J ends lost 7 bases and 5 bases respectively, with 19 bases between them. The germline V gene has CDR1 SQVTM and CDR2 ANQGSEA. The CDR3 bases are TGCAGCGCTAACCGCAGGGACCAACAAGATACGCAGTATTTT. It codes for CSANRRDQQDTQYF.

This clonotype has at least ten counts. J is TRBJ1-2 and V is TRBV7-2; TRBD1 might be the D (6 bases). From germline, CDR1 is SGHTA and CDR2 FQGNSA. Trimming pared 1 base from V and 3 bases from J, leaving 12 bases between. The CDR3 sequence is 15 residues long. The CDR3 here is CASSLEDSPYYGYTF. The CDR3 coding sequence is TGTGCCAGCAGCTTAGAGGACAGTCCATACTATGGCTACACCTTC.

The V and J genes are TRBV3-1 and TRBJ1-5; TRBD1 matches at 9 bases. Germline V lookup: CDR1 LGHDT, CDR2 YNNKEL (reference sequence). The CDR3 sequence is 15 residues long. The V segment lost 1 base and the J segment 6 bases; nucleotides outside the gene matches: 4. This chain's CDR3 is CASSQAVGQGQPQHF. As DNA, the CDR3 is TGTGCCAGCAGCCAAGCAGTGGGACAGGGTCAGCCCCAGCATTTT.

This clonotype was seen more than once but under ten times. The chain combines TRBV7-9 with TRBJ2-1, with 11 positions matching TRBD2. Germline V gene lookup returns CDR1 SEHNR and CDR2 FQNEAQ (reference sequence). The junction had 6 bases not matched to a gene; V was cut back by 4 bases and J by 1 base. The CDR3 is 17 residues long. CDR3 nucleotides: TGTGCCAGCAGCTCTAGTAGCGGGAGGGCGTCCTACAATGAGCAGTTCTTC. Translation: CASSSSSGRASYNEQFF. The whole variable domain, remainder taken from reference TRBV7-9 and TRBJ2-1, is DTGVSQNPRHKITKRGQNVTFRCDPISEHNRLYWYRQTLGQGPEFLTYFQNEAQLEKSRLLSDRFSAERPKGSFSTLEIQRTEQGDSAMYLCASSSSSGRASYNEQFFGPGTRLTVL.

This clonotype has just one count. The V call is TRBV28, the J call TRBJ2-3; 8 positions match TRBD2. The V segment lost 5 bases and the J segment 2 bases; nucleotides outside the gene matches: 6. CDR1 and CDR2 from the germline V gene are MDHEN and SYDVKM. This CDR3 spans 15 amino acids. CDR3 sequence: CASSGGRTATDTQYF. The CDR3 nucleotides are TGTGCCAGCAGTGGCGGGAGGACAGCCACAGATACGCAGTATTTT.

This clonotype was counted at least ten times. The chain links TRBV14 to TRBJ2-3, with 7 bases fitting TRBD2. CDR1 SGHDN and CDR2 FVKESK come from the germline V gene. CDR3 length equals 14 residues. V trimming: 2 bases; J trimming: 7 bases; junction bases outside the gene matches: 6. The CDR3 DNA sequence: TGTGCCAGCAGCCAAAACCAGCGGGACCATACGCAGTATTTT. Translated, it gives CASSQNQRDHTQYF.

The CDR3 DNA follows: TGTGCCAGCAGCTTCGATAGGGGGCCCTACGAGCAGTACTTC. Translated, it gives CASSFDRGPYEQYF. The chain has TRBV7-3 and TRBJ2-7; 7 bases fit TRBD1. The V gene end was trimmed by 3 bases and the J gene end by 2 bases; junction bases not matched to a gene: 4. Germline V gives CDR1 SGHTA, CDR2 FQGTGA. This CDR3 is 14 amino acids long.

J is TRBJ1-2 and V is TRBV2; D may be TRBD1 (5 bases). The V end lost 4 bases, the J end lost 5 bases, and 17 bases lay between the germline ends. This CDR3 is 15 amino acids long. Germline CDR1 reads SNHLY; CDR2 reads FYNNEI. The CDR3 reads CASSGDGPQTYGYTF. In DNA form, the CDR3 reads TGTGCCAGCAGTGGGGACGGCCCTCAAACATATGGCTACACCTTC.

V and J are TRBV6-2 or TRBV6-3 and TRBJ2-3; D is ambiguous. Germline CDR1 MNHEY, CDR2 SVGEGT. Trimming removed 2 bases at V and 11 bases at J, with 17 bases between. CDR3 length: 14 residues. The CDR3 protein is CASSYKDPFTGQYF. The CDR3 bases are TGTGCCAGCAGTTACAAGGACCCCTTCACCGGGCAGTATTTT.

V and J are TRBV7-6 and TRBJ1-1; a possible D gene is TRBD1 (5 bases). Trimming removed 0 bases from V and 5 bases from J, with 13 bases in between. The CDR3 runs to 15 residues. Germline lookup yields CDR1 SGHVS and CDR2 FNYEAQ. CDR3 sequence reads: CASSLASEGKTEAFF. CDR3 in DNA: TGTGCCAGCAGCTTAGCTTCTGAGGGGAAAACTGAAGCTTTCTTT.

This clonotype counts as medium-sized. V is TRBV7-2 and J is TRBJ1-6; D call uncertain. Germline values: CDR1 SGHTA, CDR2 FQGNSA. The CDR3 extends over 12 amino acids. Trimming left V 4 bases short and J 5 bases short, with 3 bases between. This chain's CDR3 is CASSSNNSPLHF. The CDR3 DNA reads as TGTGCCAGCAGCTCGAATAATTCACCCCTCCACTTT.

This clonotype was observed at least ten times. The chain employs TRBV12-3 or TRBV12-4 and TRBJ2-5; 9 bases map to TRBD2. V lost 2 bases to trimming and J lost 6 bases; unmatched junction nucleotides: 7. The CDR3 extends over 15 amino acids. The DNA of the CDR3 is TGTGCCAGCAGTTTAAGCAGCGGGAGGATACAGACCCAGTACTTC. This encodes CASSLSSGRIQTQYF.

The CDR3 is CASTPWPLAGGLNEQFF. CDR3 sequence (DNA): TGTGCCAGCACCCCGTGGCCATTAGCGGGAGGGCTCAATGAGCAGTTCTTC. The rearrangement joins TRBV5-4 to TRBJ2-1; 11 bases match TRBD2. The CDR3 loop spans 17 amino acids. The junction had 14 bases not matched to a gene; V was cut back by 6 bases and J by 6 bases. CDR1 is SGHNT, CDR2 YYREEE, per germline (reference sequence).

The chain has TRBV19 and TRBJ2-5; 13 positions match TRBD2. Germline loops: CDR1 LNHDA, CDR2 SQIVND (reference sequence). The CDR3 loop spans 16 amino acids. V trimming: 6 bases; J trimming: 5 bases; junction bases outside the gene matches: 9. The CDR3 sequence is CASSPGLAGWRETQYF. CDR3 DNA: TGTGCCAGTAGCCCGGGACTAGCGGGATGGAGGGAGACCCAGTACTTC.

This chain joins TRBV5-5 and TRBJ1-4, with D possibly TRBD1 on 5 matching bases. The CDR3 runs 16 residues. Trimming took 3 bases from V and 0 from J, leaving 12 bases between them. Germline loops: CDR1 SGHKS, CDR2 YYEKEE (reference sequence). CDR3 nucleotide sequence: TGTGCCAGCAGCTCCCGGGACGGTTCAACTAATGAAAAACTGTTTTTT. Translation gives CASSSRDGSTNEKLFF.

The chain combines TRBV5-1 with TRBJ2-7; TRBD1 is a possible D gene (5 bases). Germline lookup yields CDR1 SGHRS and CDR2 YFSETQ. V gave up 0 bases and J gave up 0 bases, with 10 bases separating them. CDR3 length: 15 amino acids. The DNA of the CDR3 is TGCGCCAGCAGCTTGGGGACATCGGCCTCCTACGAGCAGTACTTC. Translated, it gives CASSLGTSASYEQYF. The complete variable domain, with remaining parts taken from reference TRBV5-1 and TRBJ2-7, reads KAGVTQTPRYLIKTRGQQVTLSCSPISGHRSVSWYQQTPGQGLQFLFEYFSETQRNKGNFPGRFSGRQFSNSRSEMNVSTLELGDSALYLCASSLGTSASYEQYFGPGTRLTVT.

This clonotype was seen more than once but under ten times. CDR3 region: CASSSTDSGRGQKLFF. CDR3 nucleotide sequence: TGTGCCAGCAGCTCTACAGACTCCGGGAGGGGGCAAAAACTGTTTTTT. V and J are TRBV7-9 and TRBJ1-4; 7 bases align to TRBD1. From germline, CDR1 is SEHNR and CDR2 FQNEAQ (reference sequence). The CDR3 runs 16 residues. The junction had 14 bases not matched to a gene; V was cut back by 4 bases and J by 9 bases.

The chain recombines TRBV4-2 with TRBJ2-2; the D gene is possibly TRBD2 (6 bases). Trimming took off 0 bases at V and 4 bases at J, with 12 bases between the two ends. This CDR3 has 16 residues. Germline CDR1 reads LGHNA; CDR2 reads YNFKEQ. CDR3 loop: CASSQEGYGGTGELFF. In DNA, the CDR3 is TGTGCCAGCAGCCAAGAAGGCTACGGGGGCACCGGGGAGCTGTTTTTT.

This clonotype was picked up many times. The V gene is TRBV9, the J gene TRBJ1-1, with no clear D. CDR1 and CDR2 from the germline V gene are SGDLS and YYNGEE. The CDR3 length is 13 residues. V shed 0 bases and J shed 5 bases, with 8 bases lying between them. The CDR3 protein is CASSVEGLTEAFF. The CDR3 DNA follows: TGTGCCAGCAGCGTAGAAGGGCTGACTGAAGCTTTCTTT.

In its sample, this clonotype was seen a few times. The junction and the germline gene differ at one end; a read error may be behind it. This chain links TRBV7-2 with TRBJ2-1; 8 positions match TRBD1. In germline, CDR1 is SGHTA, CDR2 FQGNSA. The CDR3 covers 14 residues. In DNA, the CDR3 is TGTGCCAGCAGCGTAGCAGGGGGCCTTGACGAGCAGTTCTTC. This encodes CASSVAGGLDEQFF.

In this sample, this clonotype turned up a few times. This sequence joins TRBV19 and TRBJ2-3; D is tentatively TRBD1 or TRBD2 (5 bases each). This CDR3 region has 15 residues. Germline V gene lookup returns CDR1 LNHDA and CDR2 SQIVND (reference sequence). V shed 3 bases and J shed 4 bases, with 14 bases lying between them. CDR3: CASSIRTRGADTQYF. In nucleotides, the CDR3 is TGTGCCAGTAGTATCCGGACTCGAGGGGCAGATACGCAGTATTTT.

The chain couples TRBV7-2 to TRBJ2-3, with a possible D match to TRBD1 (5 bases). Germline V CDR1 and CDR2: SGHTA, FQGNSA. V was shortened by 3 bases and J by 1 base, with 11 bases between the two germline ends. This CDR3 is 15 amino acids long. CDR3 region: CASSFRQSGTDTQYF. In DNA, the CDR3 is TGTGCCAGCAGCTTTAGACAGAGTGGCACAGATACGCAGTATTTT.

Points on this clonotype: A much larger clone differs from this one at a single base, so this may be a read error. The chain carries TRBV7-3 and TRBJ1-1; 7 bases fit TRBD1. CDR1 SGHTA and CDR2 FQGTGA come from the germline V gene. Trimming at V came to 4 bases and at J to 8 bases, leaving 13 bases not matched to a gene. The CDR3 runs to 15 residues. CDR3 in amino acids: CASSYSGTALGEAFF. The DNA for the CDR3 is TGTGCCAGCAGCTACAGTGGGACAGCCTTAGGAGAAGCTTTCTTT. The full variable domain, in which reference TRBV7-3 and TRBJ1-1 provide the parts outside the CDR3, is GAGVSQTPSNKVTEKGKYVELRCDPISGHTALYWYRQSLGQGPEFLIYFQGTGAADDSGLPNDRFFAVRPEGSVSTLKIQRTERGDSAVYLCASSYSGTALGEAFFGQGTRLTVV.

V and J are TRBV11-3 and TRBJ1-2; D may be TRBD1 (5 bases). Trimming took 7 bases from V and 4 from J, leaving 22 bases between them. Germline assignment: CDR1 SGHNT and CDR2 YENEEA. The CDR3 sequence is 16 residues long. CDR3 DNA sequence: TGTGCCAGCACCCCGGGGCAGCCGAGTCTTTCCTATGGCTACACCTTC. This encodes CASTPGQPSLSYGYTF.

Regarding this clonotype: Relative to the germline gene, one junction end is altered; a read error may explain this. The gene calls are TRBV6-2 or TRBV6-3 and TRBJ1-3; D unclear. Germline CDR1 MNHEY, CDR2 SVGEGT. The CDR3 totals 17 residues. The CDR3 loop reads CASSPTTGPSSGTTIYF. CDR3 DNA: TGTGCCAGCAGCCCTACGACTGGGCCCTCATCTGGAACCACCATATATTTT.

The genes are TRBV20-1 and TRBJ2-1; the match to TRBD2 covers 11 bases. This CDR3 spans 14 amino acids. J lost 4 bases, V lost 5 bases, and 4 bases had no gene match. Per germline, CDR1 DFQATT and CDR2 SNEGSKA (reference sequence). The CDR3 protein is CSASLAGGYNEQFF. The CDR3 nucleotides are TGCAGTGCTTCCCTAGCGGGGGGATACAATGAGCAGTTCTTC.